This passage covers 18 T cell receptor beta chains from one sample sequenced in a study of CD8+ T cells in alopecia areata (dated by TCRdb to 2017 to 2018). The intended sense of this specimen's time point label: around 28 days on oral tofacitinib. The meaning of the sample's treatment or condition label: oral pan-JAK inhibitor, 5-10 mg twice daily. Library prep was done by the immunoSEQ multiplex PCR assay. To provide template for TCR sequencing, every sample had RNA extracted and reverse transcribed into cDNA. This is the immuneACCESS table as TCRdb keeps it, with only in-frame sequences that have V and J called. A part of the clones is gone; compared with another copy, unresolved V genes explain less than half, and the rest is unexplained. The sample includes under 200,000 clones, with about 71% observed a single time. The ten largest clones capture about 0.94% of the sample. The sample was CD4+ T cells sorted from blood, taken at week 4, from a patient treated with tofacitinib. The receptors derive from a human donor with alopecia areata.

The rearrangement uses TRBV30 and TRBJ1-2; D not certain. Trimming cost V 2 bases and J 7 bases, with 5 bases left between them. The CDR3 is 10 residues long. The germline gives CDR1 GTSNPN, CDR2 SVGIG (reference sequence). The CDR3 DNA sequence: TGTGCCTGGAGTAGCGGTGGCTACACCTTC. It codes for CAWSSGGYTF.

V and J are TRBV5-1 and TRBJ1-2; tentative D call: TRBD1 (5 bases). This CDR3 has 14 amino acids. V shed 2 bases and J shed 7 bases, with 15 bases lying between them. Per the germline V gene, CDR1 is SGHRS and CDR2 is YFSETQ. This chain's CDR3 is CASSFLGGDGGYTF. In nucleotides, the CDR3 is TGCGCCAGCAGCTTCCTCGGGGGTGACGGTGGCTACACCTTC.

V is TRBV7-3 and J is TRBJ2-2; no clear D. This CDR3 region has 15 residues. The germline V gene encodes CDR1 SGHTA and CDR2 FQGTGA. The V and J ends lost 1 base and 6 bases respectively, with 12 bases between them. CDR3 protein: CASSLRGFVPGELFF. In DNA form, the CDR3 reads TGTGCCAGCAGCTTAAGAGGTTTCGTTCCCGGGGAGCTGTTTTTT.

The chain has TRBV27 and TRBJ2-7; 7 nucleotides align to TRBD1. This CDR3 contains 12 residues. V was clipped by 6 bases and J by 4 bases; unmatched bases: 3. From germline, CDR1 is MNHEY and CDR2 SMNVEV (reference sequence). CDR3 DNA: TGTGCCAGCAGGACAGGGAAGTACGAGCAGTACTTC. Translating gives CASRTGKYEQYF.

This clone was seen once. Here the CDR3 DNA reads TGTGCCACCAGCAGAGATGTTACAGGGTTTGCTTTCTTT. Residues: CATSRDVTGFAFF. The rearrangement joins TRBV15 to TRBJ1-1; possibly TRBD1 for D (6 bases). The CDR3 covers 13 residues. V was pared by 0 bases and J by 11 bases, with 13 bases between. Germline V lookup: CDR1 LNHNV, CDR2 YYDKDF (reference sequence).

There are a few counts of this clone. The J gene is TRBJ2-1, the V gene TRBV11-2; D ambiguous. V was trimmed by 5 bases and J by 8 bases, leaving 22 bases between them. Germline lookup yields CDR1 SGHAT and CDR2 FQNNGV. The CDR3 is 16 amino acids. Here the CDR3 reads CASSPRLTLRVDEQFF. In DNA, the CDR3 is TGTGCCAGCAGCCCCCGTTTGACTCTCCGTGTCGATGAGCAGTTCTTC.

The V gene is TRBV30, the J gene TRBJ1-6; 9 nucleotides line up with TRBD1. The CDR3 totals 15 residues. CDR1 is GTSNPN, CDR2 SVGIG, per germline (reference sequence). The V gene end was trimmed by 0 bases and the J gene end by 10 bases; junction bases not matched to a gene: 7. The chain's CDR3 is CAWSVVGQGNSPLHF. CDR3 coding DNA: TGTGCCTGGAGTGTAGTTGGACAGGGGAACTCACCCCTCCACTTT.

This clone was seen once. Distinct nucleotide sequences in the sample also encode this CDR3. This chain's CDR3 is CSVGQGQETQYF. DNA of the CDR3: TGCAGCGTGGGACAGGGTCAAGAGACCCAGTACTTC. V usage is TRBV29-1 and J usage is TRBJ2-5, with 9 nucleotides matching TRBD1. The CDR3 is made up of 12 amino acids. V lost 6 bases and J lost 2; bases outside the gene matches: 1. CDR1 SQVTM and CDR2 ANQGSEA come from the germline V gene.

Points on this clone: An end of the junction does not agree with germline; a read error may underlie this. This chain connects TRBV29-1 to TRBJ2-1; 7 nucleotides align to TRBD1. Germline V gives CDR1 SQVTM, CDR2 ANQGSEA. The CDR3 consists of 15 residues. In nucleotides, the CDR3 is TGCAGCGGGGGGCGAAGACAGGGACCCTACAGTGAGCAGTTCTTC. Encoded protein: CSGGRRQGPYSEQFF.

This sequence joins TRBV6-5 and TRBJ1-4; perhaps TRBD1 as D (6 bases). The CDR3 is made up of 14 amino acids. Germline V lookup: CDR1 MNHEY, CDR2 SVGAGI. V gave up 6 bases and J gave up 8 bases, with 16 bases separating them. The CDR3 DNA sequence: TGTGCCAGCAGGAAGACAGGAGGTGGAGAAAAACTGTTTTTT. It translates to CASRKTGGGEKLFF.

The gene calls are TRBV9 and TRBJ2-1; 8 bases fit TRBD2. The CDR3 length is 14 residues. Germline V gene lookup returns CDR1 SGDLS and CDR2 YYNGEE. Trimming took 0 bases from V and 9 from J; bases not matched to a gene: 5. The DNA of the CDR3 is TGTGCCAGCAGCGTAGCGGGGGGGCCCAGTGAGCAGTTCTTC. Protein: CASSVAGGPSEQFF.

The chain joins TRBV30 to TRBJ1-1, with TRBD1 as a possible D gene (5 bases). The CDR3 is made up of 15 amino acids. V was shortened by 3 bases and J by 1 base, with 15 bases between the two germline ends. The germline CDR1 and CDR2 sequences are GTSNPN and SVGIG (reference sequence). The CDR3 region has the DNA TGTGCCTGGAGGAGGGAAATGGGACGGAACACTGAAGCTTTCTTT. Amino acid sequence: CAWRREMGRNTEAFF. Supplemented by reference TRBV30 and TRBJ1-1, the full variable domain reads SQTIHQWPATLVQPVGSPLSLECTVEGTSNPNLYWYRQAAGRGLQLLFYSVGIGQISSEVPQNLSASRPQDRQFILSSKKLLLSDSGFYLCAWRREMGRNTEAFFGQGTRLTVV.

Remarks on this clone: Distinct nucleotide sequences in the sample also encode this CDR3. The CDR3 coding sequence is TGCAGCGTTGCGGTAACAGATACGCAGTATTTT. Protein sequence: CSVAVTDTQYF. The chain employs TRBV29-1 and TRBJ2-3; D gene ambiguous. V lost 4 bases and J 3 bases, leaving 5 bases between the germline ends. CDR3 size: 11 residues. Germline V CDR1 and CDR2: SQVTM, ANQGSEA.

This chain links TRBV19 with TRBJ1-2; perhaps TRBD1 as D (6 bases). This CDR3 is built from 14 residues. Looked up from germline, CDR1 is LNHDA and CDR2 is SQIVND (reference sequence). V gave up 5 bases and J gave up 7 bases, with 17 bases separating them. The CDR3 region has the DNA TGTGCCAGTAGTCTCCGACAGGCGGACCCTGGCTACACCTTC. Its translation: CASSLRQADPGYTF.

J is TRBJ1-2 and V is TRBV7-2; the D gene is possibly TRBD1 (6 bases). Trimming removed 5 bases from V and 1 base from J, with 17 bases in between. From germline, CDR1 is SGHTA and CDR2 FQGNSA. The CDR3 runs to 16 residues. In DNA, the CDR3 is TGTGCCAGCAGCACTTCACAGGGAGACAGTAACTATGGCTACACCTTC. It translates to CASSTSQGDSNYGYTF.

The sample holds a few counts of this clone. The J gene is TRBJ2-7, the V gene TRBV4-1; D perhaps matches TRBD2 (5 bases). The CDR3 is made up of 14 amino acids. Trimming removed 2 bases from V and 6 bases from J, with 14 bases in between. CDR1 and CDR2 from the germline V gene are MGHRA and YSYEKL. CDR3 in DNA: TGCGCCAGCAGCCAACCTAGGAGGCAGCCCGAGCAGTACTTC. Its translation: CASSQPRRQPEQYF.

The rearrangement joins TRBV30 to TRBJ1-1; D is uncertain. The CDR3 is 10 amino acids. The ends were cut back, 2 bases at V and 10 bases at J, with 8 bases in the middle. Germline V gene lookup returns CDR1 GTSNPN and CDR2 SVGIG (reference sequence). The CDR3 coding sequence is TGTGCCTGGAGTAAGGGCCGAGCTTTCTTT. Its protein is CAWSKGRAFF.

The chain employs TRBV5-6 and TRBJ1-2; 11 nucleotides line up with TRBD1. Looked up from germline, CDR1 is SGHDT and CDR2 is YYEEEE. The junction had 3 bases not matched to a gene; V was cut back by 4 bases and J by 4 bases. The CDR3 is 14 residues long. Written as DNA, the CDR3 is TGTGCCAGCAGCGCCGGACAGGGGGCCTATGGCTACACCTTC. Residues: CASSAGQGAYGYTF.